The 9 T cell receptor beta chains reported below all come from one sample, sequenced in a study of blood T cell repertoires in COVID-19. TCRdb's table, derived via immunoSEQ multiplex PCR, lists solely in-frame clones and lacks some. The sample holds fewer than 200,000 clones, around 89% seen once. The sample taken for sequencing was peripheral blood. These receptor sequences come from a man aged 18 to 29 who had recovered from COVID-19.

There are a few counts of this clone. The V and J genes are TRBV2 and TRBJ2-2; maybe TRBD2 (5 bases). This CDR3 is built from 15 residues. Trimming stripped 8 bases from V and 3 bases from J, with 16 bases between. CDR1 is SNHLY and CDR2 is FYNNEI in the germline V gene. Here the CDR3 reads CASRPLGVDTGELFF. The DNA of the CDR3 is TGTGCCAGCCGCCCTCTCGGGGTGGACACCGGGGAGCTGTTTTTT.

The chain combines TRBV3-1 (or the pseudogene TRBV3-2) with TRBJ2-7, with TRBD2 as a possible D gene (5 bases). Germline CDR1 is LGHDT and CDR2 is YNNKEL (reference sequence). The CDR3 totals 15 residues. V lost 0 bases to trimming and J lost 1 base, with 10 bases between them. The CDR3 DNA sequence: TGTGCCAGCAGCCAAGAACTAGGGATGTCCTACGAGCAGTACTTC. It yields the protein CASSQELGMSYEQYF.

This clone appeared a single time. CDR3 bases: TGTGCCAGCAGCTCGACTAGCGGGAGAGGGACCGGGGAGCTGTTTTTT. Amino acid sequence: CASSSTSGRGTGELFF. This chain links TRBV11-3 with TRBJ2-2, with TRBD2 matching 12 bases. The V gene's germline CDR1 is SGHNT and CDR2 YENEEA. This CDR3 is built from 16 residues. V lost 4 bases, J lost 5 bases, and 5 bases stayed unmatched.

The V call is TRBV7-9, the J call TRBJ2-5, with D possibly matching TRBD1 (6 bases). This CDR3 comprises 14 residues. CDR1 is SEHNR, CDR2 FQNEAQ, per germline (reference sequence). Trimming cost V 5 bases and J 2 bases, with 12 bases left between them. As DNA, the CDR3 is TGTGCCAGCAGCCCGCAAGGGGGACAAGAGACCCAGTACTTC. It specifies CASSPQGGQETQYF.

V is TRBV19 and J is TRBJ2-7; TRBD1 agrees at 9 bases. The CDR3 length is 13 residues. Trimming at V came to 11 bases and at J to 4 bases, leaving 9 bases not matched to a gene. Germline values: CDR1 LNHDA, CDR2 SQIVND (reference sequence). The CDR3 sequence: CAAGTGRMYEQYF. The DNA for the CDR3 is TGTGCCGCGGGGACAGGGAGGATGTACGAGCAGTACTTC.

The chain employs TRBV21-1 and TRBJ2-5; TRBD1 is the table's D call, not checked against the DNA. TRBV21-1 counts as a pseudogene. This CDR3 region has 15 residues. CDR3 in amino acids: CASSRQGPFQETQYF. The DNA of the CDR3 is TGTGCCAGCAGCCGACAGGGACCATTCCAAGAGACCCAGTACTTC.

The rearrangement links TRBV29-1 to TRBJ2-3; 8 bases map to TRBD1. The CDR3 contains 14 residues. Germline lookup yields CDR1 SQVTM and CDR2 ANQGSEA. V shed 6 bases and J 6 bases; nucleotides not matched to a gene: 11. The CDR3 DNA follows: TGCAGCGTCATAGGGCAGGGGGCGCAGGATACGCAGTATTTT. It encodes CSVIGQGAQDTQYF.

J is TRBJ2-5 and V is TRBV4-1; 8 bases fit TRBD2. CDR1 is MGHRA and CDR2 is YSYEKL in the germline V gene. This CDR3 is 14 amino acids long. Trimming took 4 bases from V and 4 from J; bases not matched to a gene: 5. In DNA, the CDR3 is TGCGCCAGCAGCCTCGGACTAGCTCGAGAGACCCAGTACTTC. Its protein product is CASSLGLARETQYF.

This chain connects TRBV6-1 to TRBJ1-2; D uncertain. The CDR3 is made up of 13 amino acids. Deletions cut 0 bases from V and 4 bases from J, with 6 bases between. Germline V gene data show CDR1 as MNHNS and CDR2 as SASEGT. The CDR3 nucleotides read TGTGCCAGCAGTGAAGCCGGGGTCTATGGCTACACCTTC. It specifies CASSEAGVYGYTF.